Sequencing of this T cell receptor (beta chain) was carried out in a study of response to subunit inactivated influenza vaccine. Findings of the study overall: That few new T cells are recruited by each seasonal influenza vaccination was the authors' suggestion.

With 8 bases removed from V and 8 bases from J, the gap between germline ends came to 22 bases. The germline gives CDR1 SEHNR, CDR2 FQNEAQ (reference sequence). The CDR3 consists of 15 residues. This clonotype was seen a few times. Its cognate antigen is unknown. TCRdb redid the calling of the RT-PCR reads with MiXCR, one entry per CDR3 protein. The top ten clones hold 13% of a sample with fewer than 700,000 distinct CDR3 sequences, over 10% of them seen once. Sequences were derived from PBMCs from blood, sampled about 6 weeks after vaccination. The sequence was obtained from a man in his fifties or sixties who received an inactivated influenza vaccine. The V call is TRBV7-9, the J call TRBJ2-1; D is possibly TRBD2 (6 bases). The CDR3 DNA is TGTGCCAGCGTTTCACCCCCGGGGGTTGTCGATGAGCAGTTCTTC. Encoded protein: CASVSPPGVVDEQFF.